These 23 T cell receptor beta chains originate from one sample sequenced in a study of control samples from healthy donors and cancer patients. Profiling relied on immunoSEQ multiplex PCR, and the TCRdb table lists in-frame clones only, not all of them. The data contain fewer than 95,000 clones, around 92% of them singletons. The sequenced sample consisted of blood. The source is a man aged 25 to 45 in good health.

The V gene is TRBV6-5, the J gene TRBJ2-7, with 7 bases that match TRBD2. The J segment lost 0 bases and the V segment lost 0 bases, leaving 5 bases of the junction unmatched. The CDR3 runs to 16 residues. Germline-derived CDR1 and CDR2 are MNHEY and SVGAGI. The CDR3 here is CASSYSGGGSSYEQYF. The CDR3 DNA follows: TGTGCCAGCAGTTACTCTGGGGGGGGAAGCTCCTACGAGCAGTACTTC.

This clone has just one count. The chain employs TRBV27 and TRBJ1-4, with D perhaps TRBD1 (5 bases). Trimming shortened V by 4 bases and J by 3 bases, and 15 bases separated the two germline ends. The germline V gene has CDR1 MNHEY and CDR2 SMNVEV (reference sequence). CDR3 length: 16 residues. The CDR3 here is CASSYDREQANEKLFF. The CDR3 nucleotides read TGTGCCAGCAGTTACGACAGAGAGCAGGCTAATGAAAAACTGTTTTTT.

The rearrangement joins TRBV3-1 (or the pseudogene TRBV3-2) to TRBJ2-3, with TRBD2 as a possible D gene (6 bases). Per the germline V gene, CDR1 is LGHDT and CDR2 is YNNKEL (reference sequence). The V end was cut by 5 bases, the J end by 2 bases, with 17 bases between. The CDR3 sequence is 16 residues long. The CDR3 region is CASSALGRGYTDTQYF. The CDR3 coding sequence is TGTGCCAGCAGCGCGTTAGGCCGGGGGTACACAGATACGCAGTATTTT.

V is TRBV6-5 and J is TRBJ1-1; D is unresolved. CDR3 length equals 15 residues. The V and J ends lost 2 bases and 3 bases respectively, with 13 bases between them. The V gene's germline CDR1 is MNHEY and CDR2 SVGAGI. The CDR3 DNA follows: TGTGCCAGCAGTTACGGCGACGGGTGGTACACTGAAGCTTTCTTT. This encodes CASSYGDGWYTEAFF.

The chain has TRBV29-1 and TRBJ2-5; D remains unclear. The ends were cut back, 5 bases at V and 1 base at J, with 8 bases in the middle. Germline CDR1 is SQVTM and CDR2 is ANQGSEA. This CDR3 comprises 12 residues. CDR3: CSVLNFQETQYF. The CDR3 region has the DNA TGCAGCGTTCTAAATTTCCAAGAGACCCAGTACTTC.

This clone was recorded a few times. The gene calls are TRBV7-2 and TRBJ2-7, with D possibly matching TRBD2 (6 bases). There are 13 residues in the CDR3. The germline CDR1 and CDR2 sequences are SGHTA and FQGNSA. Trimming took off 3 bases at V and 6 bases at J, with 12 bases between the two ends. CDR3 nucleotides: TGTGCCAGCAGCTTCCCAAGGAGGGCCGAGCAGTACTTC. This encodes CASSFPRRAEQYF.

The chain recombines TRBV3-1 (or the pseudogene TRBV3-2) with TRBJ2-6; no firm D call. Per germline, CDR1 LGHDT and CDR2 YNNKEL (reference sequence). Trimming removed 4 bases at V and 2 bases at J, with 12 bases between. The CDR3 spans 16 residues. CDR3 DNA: TGTGCCAGCAGCCTCGGTAGGTCTACTGGGGCCAACGTCCTGACTTTC. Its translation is CASSLGRSTGANVLTF.

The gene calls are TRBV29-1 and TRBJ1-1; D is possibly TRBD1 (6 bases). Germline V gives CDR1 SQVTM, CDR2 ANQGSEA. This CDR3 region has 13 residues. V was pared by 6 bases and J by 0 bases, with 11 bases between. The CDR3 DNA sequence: TGCAGCGTGGTGGACAGATTGAACACTGAAGCTTTCTTT. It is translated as CSVVDRLNTEAFF.

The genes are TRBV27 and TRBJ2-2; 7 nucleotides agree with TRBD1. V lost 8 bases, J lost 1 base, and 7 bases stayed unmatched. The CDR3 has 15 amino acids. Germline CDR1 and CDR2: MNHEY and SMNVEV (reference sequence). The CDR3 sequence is CASLKWTGNTGELFF. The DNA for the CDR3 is TGTGCCAGCCTGAAGTGGACAGGGAACACCGGGGAGCTGTTTTTT.

The CDR3 sequence is CAISGPPGDEQFF. The CDR3 DNA sequence: TGTGCCATCAGTGGGCCTCCTGGGGATGAGCAGTTCTTC. This chain links TRBV10-3 with TRBJ2-1; D is unclear. V was pared by 4 bases and J by 8 bases, with 12 bases between. This CDR3 has 13 residues. Germline CDR1 ENHRY, CDR2 SYGVKD.

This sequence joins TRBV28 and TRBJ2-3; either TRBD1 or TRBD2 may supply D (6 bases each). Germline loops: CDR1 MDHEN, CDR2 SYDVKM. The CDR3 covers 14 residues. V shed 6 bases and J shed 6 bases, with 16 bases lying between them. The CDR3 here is CASRGATRVDTQYF. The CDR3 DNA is TGTGCCAGCAGGGGGGCGACTAGGGTTGATACGCAGTATTTT.

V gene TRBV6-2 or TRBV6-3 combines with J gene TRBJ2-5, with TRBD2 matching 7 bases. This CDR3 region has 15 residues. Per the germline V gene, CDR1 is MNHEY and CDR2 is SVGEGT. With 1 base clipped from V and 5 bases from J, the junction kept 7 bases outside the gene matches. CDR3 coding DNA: TGTGCCAGCAGTTACTTTAGGACTAGGACGGAGACCCAGTACTTC. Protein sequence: CASSYFRTRTETQYF.

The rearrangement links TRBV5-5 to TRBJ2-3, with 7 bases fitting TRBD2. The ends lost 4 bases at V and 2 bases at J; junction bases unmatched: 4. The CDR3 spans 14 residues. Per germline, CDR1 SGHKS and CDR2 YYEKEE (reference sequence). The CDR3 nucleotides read TGTGCCAGCAGCACCGGGACTATCACAGATACGCAGTATTTT. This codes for CASSTGTITDTQYF.

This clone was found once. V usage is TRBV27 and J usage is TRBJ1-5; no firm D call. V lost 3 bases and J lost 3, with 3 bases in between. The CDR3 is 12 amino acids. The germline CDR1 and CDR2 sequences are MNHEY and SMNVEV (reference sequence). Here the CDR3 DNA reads TGTGCCAGCAGTTTTTACAATCAGCCCCAGCATTTT. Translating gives CASSFYNQPQHF.

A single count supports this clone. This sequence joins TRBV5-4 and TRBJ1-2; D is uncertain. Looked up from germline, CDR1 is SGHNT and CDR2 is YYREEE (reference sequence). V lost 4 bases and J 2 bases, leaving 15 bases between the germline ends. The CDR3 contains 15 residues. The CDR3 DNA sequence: TGTGCCAGCAGCCCGGTTGGGTCCCGGAACTATGGCTACACCTTC. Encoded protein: CASSPVGSRNYGYTF.

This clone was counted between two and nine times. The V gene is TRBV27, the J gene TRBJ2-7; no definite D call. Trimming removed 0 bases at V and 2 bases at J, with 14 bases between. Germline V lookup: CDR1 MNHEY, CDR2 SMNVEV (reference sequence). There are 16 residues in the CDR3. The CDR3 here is CASSLSGRYWTYEQYF. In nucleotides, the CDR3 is TGTGCCAGCAGTTTATCAGGACGTTACTGGACCTACGAGCAGTACTTC.

The CDR3 is CASSFRGTGAKFF. In DNA form, the CDR3 reads TGTGCCAGCAGTTTTAGGGGGACCGGCGCCAAGTTCTTC. The gene calls are TRBV12-3 or TRBV12-4 and TRBJ2-1; the D gene is possibly TRBD1 (6 bases). This CDR3 has 13 amino acids. V lost 3 bases, J lost 14 bases, and 17 bases lay in between.

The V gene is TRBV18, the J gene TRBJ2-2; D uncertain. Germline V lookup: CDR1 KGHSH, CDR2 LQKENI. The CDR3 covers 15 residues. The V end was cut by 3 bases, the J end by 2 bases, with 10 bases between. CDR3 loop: CASSPLPGNTGELFF. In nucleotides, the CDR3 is TGTGCCAGCTCACCGCTACCCGGAAACACCGGGGAGCTGTTTTTT.

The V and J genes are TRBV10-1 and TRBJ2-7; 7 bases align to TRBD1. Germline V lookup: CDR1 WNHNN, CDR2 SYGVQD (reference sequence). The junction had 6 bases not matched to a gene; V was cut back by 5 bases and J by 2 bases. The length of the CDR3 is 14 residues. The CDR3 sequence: CASSRTGLTYEQYF. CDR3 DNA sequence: TGCGCCAGCAGTCGGACAGGACTGACCTACGAGCAGTACTTC.

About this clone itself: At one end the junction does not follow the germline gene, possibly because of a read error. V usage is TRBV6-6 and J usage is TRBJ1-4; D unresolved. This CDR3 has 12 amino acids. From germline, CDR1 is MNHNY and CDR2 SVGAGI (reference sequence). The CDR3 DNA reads TGTGCCAGCAGGTACTTTAATGAAAAACTGTTTTTT. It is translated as CASRYFNEKLFF.

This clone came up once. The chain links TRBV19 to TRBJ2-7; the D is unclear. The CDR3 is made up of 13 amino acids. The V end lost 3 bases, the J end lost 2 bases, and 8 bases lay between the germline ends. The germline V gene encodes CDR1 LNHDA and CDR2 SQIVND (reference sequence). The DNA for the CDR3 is TGTGCCAGTAGTATTTCCGGAACCTACGAGCAGTACTTC. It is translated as CASSISGTYEQYF.

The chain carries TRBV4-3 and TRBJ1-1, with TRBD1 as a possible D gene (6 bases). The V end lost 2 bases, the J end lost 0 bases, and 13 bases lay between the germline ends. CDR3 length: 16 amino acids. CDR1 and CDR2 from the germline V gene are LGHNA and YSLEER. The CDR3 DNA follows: TGCGCCAGCAGCCAACTTTCCCAGGGGATGAACACTGAAGCTTTCTTT. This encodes CASSQLSQGMNTEAFF.

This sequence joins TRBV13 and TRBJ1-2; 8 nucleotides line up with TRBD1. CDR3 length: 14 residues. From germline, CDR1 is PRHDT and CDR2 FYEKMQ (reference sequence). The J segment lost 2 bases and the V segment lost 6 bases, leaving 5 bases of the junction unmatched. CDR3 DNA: TGTGCCAGCAGTTCGACAGGGGTGAACTATGGCTACACCTTC. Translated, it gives CASSSTGVNYGYTF.